The entry below gives a single T cell receptor beta chain sequence along with its context. Its antigen remains unidentified. Trimming cost V 4 bases and J 5 bases, with 17 bases left between them. The CDR3 contains 15 residues. The sample is drawn from a study of blood T cells in healthy people across ages. General study results and limits: Higher diversity and more naive CD4+ cells were features of long-lived donors, compared to aged donors. The unknown donor CMV status may have confounded expanded clonotype changes.

For the second PCR, which ran for about 6 to 11 cycles, a sample-barcoded 5' primer and a J-beta primer mix were used. Unique molecular identifiers of 12 random nucleotides labeled each cDNA. TCRdb passed the 5' RACE reads through MiXCR, listing each CDR3 protein once. Of some 1.7 million distinct CDR3 sequences detected, about 30% appear once; the ten largest clones hold 7.7%. The TCR was taken from a woman younger than 45 in good health. V usage is TRBV12-3 or TRBV12-4 and J usage is TRBJ1-1; TRBD1 might be the D (6 bases). Sequenced input: blood. The CDR3 here is CASSSTRTDETEAFF. CDR3 nucleotides: TGTGCCAGCAGTTCTACCAGGACAGACGAAACTGAAGCTTTCTTT.